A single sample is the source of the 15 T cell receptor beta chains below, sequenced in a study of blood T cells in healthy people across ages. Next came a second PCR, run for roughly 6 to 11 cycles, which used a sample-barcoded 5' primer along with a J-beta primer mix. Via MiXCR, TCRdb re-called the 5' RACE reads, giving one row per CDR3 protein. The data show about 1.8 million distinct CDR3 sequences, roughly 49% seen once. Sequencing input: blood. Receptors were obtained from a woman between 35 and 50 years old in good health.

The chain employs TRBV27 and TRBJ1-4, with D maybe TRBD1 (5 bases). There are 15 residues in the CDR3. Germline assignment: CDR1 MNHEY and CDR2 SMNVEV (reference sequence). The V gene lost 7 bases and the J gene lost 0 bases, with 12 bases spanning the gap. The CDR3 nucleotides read TGTGCCAGCACACGGGACGGAGCAACTAATGAAAAACTGTTTTTT. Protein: CASTRDGATNEKLFF. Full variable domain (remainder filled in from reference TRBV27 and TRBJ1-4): EAQVTQNPRYLITVTGKKLTVTCSQNMNHEYMSWYRQDPGLGLRQIYYSMNVEVTDKGDVPEGYKVSRKEKRNFPLILESPSPNQTSLYFCASTRDGATNEKLFFGSGTQLSVL.

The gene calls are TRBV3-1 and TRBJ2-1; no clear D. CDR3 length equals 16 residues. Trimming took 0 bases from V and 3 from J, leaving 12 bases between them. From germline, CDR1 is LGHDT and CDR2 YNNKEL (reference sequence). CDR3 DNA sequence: TGTGCCAGCAGCCAAGAGGGTCCCAGTGGCTACAATGAGCAGTTCTTC. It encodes CASSQEGPSGYNEQFF.

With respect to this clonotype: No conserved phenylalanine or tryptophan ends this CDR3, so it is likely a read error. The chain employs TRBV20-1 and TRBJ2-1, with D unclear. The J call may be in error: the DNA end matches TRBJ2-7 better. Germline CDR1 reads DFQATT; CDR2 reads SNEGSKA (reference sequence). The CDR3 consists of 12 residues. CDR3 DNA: TGCAGTGCTAGAACCAGGACCTACGAGCAGTACCTC. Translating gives CSARTRTYEQYL.

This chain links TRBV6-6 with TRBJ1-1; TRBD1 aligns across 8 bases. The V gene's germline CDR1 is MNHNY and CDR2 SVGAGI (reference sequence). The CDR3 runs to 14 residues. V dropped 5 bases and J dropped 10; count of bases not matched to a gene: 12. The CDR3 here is CASSARTGGVGAFF. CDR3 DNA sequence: TGTGCCAGCAGTGCCAGAACAGGGGGGGTAGGAGCTTTCTTT.

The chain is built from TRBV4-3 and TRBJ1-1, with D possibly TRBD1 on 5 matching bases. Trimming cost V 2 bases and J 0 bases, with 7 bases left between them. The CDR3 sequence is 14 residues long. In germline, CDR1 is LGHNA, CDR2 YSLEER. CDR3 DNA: TGCGCCAGCAGCCAAAGCAGGGTGAACACTGAAGCTTTCTTT. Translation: CASSQSRVNTEAFF.

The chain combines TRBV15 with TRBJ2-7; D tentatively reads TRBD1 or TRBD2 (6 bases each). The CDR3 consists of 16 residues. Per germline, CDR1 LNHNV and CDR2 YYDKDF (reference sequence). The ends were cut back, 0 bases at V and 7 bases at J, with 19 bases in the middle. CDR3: CATSRDWGALHNEQYF. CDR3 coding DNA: TGTGCCACCAGCAGAGATTGGGGGGCGTTACACAATGAGCAGTACTTC.

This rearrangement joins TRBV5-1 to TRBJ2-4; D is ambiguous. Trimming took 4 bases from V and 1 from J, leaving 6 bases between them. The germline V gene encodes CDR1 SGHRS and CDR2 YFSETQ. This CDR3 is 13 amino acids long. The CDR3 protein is CASSPTAKNIQYF. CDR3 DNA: TGCGCCAGCAGCCCTACGGCCAAAAACATTCAGTACTTC.

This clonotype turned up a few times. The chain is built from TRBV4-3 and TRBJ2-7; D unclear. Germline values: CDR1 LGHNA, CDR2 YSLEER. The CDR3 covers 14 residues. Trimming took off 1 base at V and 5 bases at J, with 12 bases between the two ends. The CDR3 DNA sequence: TGCGCCAGCAGCCAAGTGGGAAGGTGGGACGAGCAGTACTTC. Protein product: CASSQVGRWDEQYF.

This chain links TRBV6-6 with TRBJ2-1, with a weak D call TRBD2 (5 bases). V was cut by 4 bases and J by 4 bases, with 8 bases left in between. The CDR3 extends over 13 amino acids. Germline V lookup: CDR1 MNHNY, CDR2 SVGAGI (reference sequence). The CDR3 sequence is CASSCWEYNEQFF. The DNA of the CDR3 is TGTGCCAGCAGTTGCTGGGAGTACAATGAGCAGTTCTTC.

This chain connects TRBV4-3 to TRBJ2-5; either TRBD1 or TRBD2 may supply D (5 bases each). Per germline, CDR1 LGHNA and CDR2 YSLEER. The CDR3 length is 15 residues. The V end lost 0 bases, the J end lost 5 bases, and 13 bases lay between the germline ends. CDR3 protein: CASSQEERGAETQYF. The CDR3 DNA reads TGCGCCAGCAGCCAAGAGGAGAGGGGCGCGGAGACCCAGTACTTC.

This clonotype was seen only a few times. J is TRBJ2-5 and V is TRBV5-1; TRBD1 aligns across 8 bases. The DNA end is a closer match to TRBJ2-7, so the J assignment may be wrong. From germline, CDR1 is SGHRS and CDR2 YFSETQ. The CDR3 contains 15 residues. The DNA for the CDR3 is TGCGCCAGCAGCGACATATGGACAGGGACCTACGAGCAGTACTTC. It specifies CASSDIWTGTYEQYF.

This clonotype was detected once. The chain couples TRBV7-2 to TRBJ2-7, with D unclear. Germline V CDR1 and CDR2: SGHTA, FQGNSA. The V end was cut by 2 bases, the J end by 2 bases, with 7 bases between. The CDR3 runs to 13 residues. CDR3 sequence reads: CASSLSNAYEQYF. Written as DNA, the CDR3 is TGTGCCAGCAGCTTAAGTAACGCCTACGAGCAGTACTTC.

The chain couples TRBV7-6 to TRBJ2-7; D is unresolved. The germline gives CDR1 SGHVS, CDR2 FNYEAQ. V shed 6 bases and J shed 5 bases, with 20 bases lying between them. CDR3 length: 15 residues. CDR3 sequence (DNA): TGTGCCAGCAGTTTCGGTGTCCAAAGCCAGGACGAGCAGTACTTC. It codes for CASSFGVQSQDEQYF.

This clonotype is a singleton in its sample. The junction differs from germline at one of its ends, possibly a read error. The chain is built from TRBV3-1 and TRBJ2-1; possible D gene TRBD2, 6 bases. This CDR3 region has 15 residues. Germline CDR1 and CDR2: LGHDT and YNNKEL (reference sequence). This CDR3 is CAGSQGLASHNEQFF. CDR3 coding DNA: TGTGCCGGCAGCCAAGGCCTAGCGTCACATAATGAGCAGTTCTTC.

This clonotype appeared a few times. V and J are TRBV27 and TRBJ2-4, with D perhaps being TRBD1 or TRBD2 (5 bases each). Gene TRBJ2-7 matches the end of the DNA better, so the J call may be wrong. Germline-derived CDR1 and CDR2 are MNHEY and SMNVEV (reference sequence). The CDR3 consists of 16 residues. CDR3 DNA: TGTGCCAGCAGTTTAGAGGGGTTAGGAGCCCCGGACGAGCAGTACTTC. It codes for CASSLEGLGAPDEQYF.